These 26 T cell receptor beta chains were all obtained from the same sample, sequenced in a study of post-analysis software for immune sequencing data. Study findings and constraints: In patients, four to six TRBV segments were more frequent than in controls, with TRBV5-6, TRBV5-1 and TRBV20-1 among them.

Tagging with unique molecular identifiers was a feature of the TCR beta cDNA libraries. Each CDR3 protein gets one entry after TCRdb re-called the PCR reads with MiXCR. The data contain 400,000 to 500,000 distinct CDR3 sequences, roughly 38% of them singletons. Antigens of these TCRs are unknown. Sequencing was carried out using blood. The receptors derive from a girl aged 2 to 9 with multiple sclerosis.

The rearrangement links TRBV7-3 to TRBJ2-5; 14 bases line up with TRBD2. With V trimmed by 0 bases and J by 7 bases, 4 bases remained unmatched. The CDR3 extends over 16 amino acids. Germline V gene lookup returns CDR1 SGHTA and CDR2 FQGTGA. The CDR3 is CASSLTFGLAGGTQYF. The CDR3, as DNA: TGTGCCAGCAGCTTAACGTTTGGACTAGCGGGGGGGACCCAGTACTTC.

The gene calls are TRBV5-1 and TRBJ1-2; D possibly corresponds to TRBD1 (6 bases). Germline V lookup: CDR1 SGHRS, CDR2 YFSETQ. This CDR3 contains 15 residues. V lost 5 bases and J 0 bases, leaving 14 bases between the germline ends. CDR3 protein: CASSPGQTANYGYTF. In DNA form, the CDR3 reads TGCGCCAGCAGTCCCGGACAGACCGCTAACTATGGCTACACCTTC.

This clonotype was found a few times. The V gene is TRBV27, the J gene TRBJ1-6, with TRBD1 matching over 7 bases. CDR1 is MNHEY, CDR2 SMNVEV, per germline (reference sequence). V dropped 7 bases and J dropped 7; count of bases not matched to a gene: 10. The CDR3 consists of 15 residues. CDR3 nucleotides: TGTGCCAGCAATCCCCGACAGGGAACAAATTCACCCCTCCACTTT. Amino acids: CASNPRQGTNSPLHF.

V usage is TRBV20-1 and J usage is TRBJ2-5, with D possibly TRBD1 on 6 matching bases. The CDR3 totals 15 residues. From germline, CDR1 is DFQATT and CDR2 SNEGSKA (reference sequence). Trimming took off 6 bases at V and 0 bases at J, with 17 bases between the two ends. The CDR3 here is CSAKRPDRHQETQYF. Written as DNA, the CDR3 is TGCAGTGCGAAACGCCCGGACAGACACCAAGAGACCCAGTACTTC.

V usage is TRBV28 and J usage is TRBJ1-2; D is unclear. V lost 7 bases and J lost 12, with 24 bases in between. The CDR3 runs 14 residues. Germline V gene data show CDR1 as MDHEN and CDR2 as SYDVKM. CDR3 loop: CASKPPAGSGKDTF. The CDR3 DNA follows: TGTGCCAGCAAGCCACCGGCAGGCTCCGGGAAGGACACCTTC.

The chain carries TRBV10-3 and TRBJ1-2; TRBD1 might be the D (5 bases). Germline V gene sequence: CDR1 ENHRY, CDR2 SYGVKD. V lost 6 bases and J lost 0, with 11 bases in between. This CDR3 is 14 amino acids long. This CDR3 is CAISTGEPNYGYTF. The CDR3 DNA reads TGTGCCATCAGCACAGGCGAACCTAACTATGGCTACACCTTC.

The V gene is TRBV20-1, the J gene TRBJ2-7, with D uncertain. V was trimmed by 5 bases and J by 0 bases, leaving 17 bases between them. CDR3 length: 15 amino acids. The germline V gene encodes CDR1 DFQATT and CDR2 SNEGSKA (reference sequence). CDR3 in DNA: TGCAGTGCTCCGATCCTGTTATGGGGCTCCTACGAGCAGTACTTC. It codes for CSAPILLWGSYEQYF.

This clonotype showed up just once. The rearrangement links TRBV28 to TRBJ2-5, with TRBD2 matching 9 bases. The V gene's germline CDR1 is MDHEN and CDR2 SYDVKM. This CDR3 region has 17 residues. With V trimmed by 2 bases and J by 5 bases, 12 bases remained unmatched. The CDR3 reads CASSLEASGIVGETQYF. CDR3 bases: TGTGCCAGCAGTTTAGAGGCTAGCGGGATCGTGGGGGAGACCCAGTACTTC. Together with reference TRBV28 and TRBJ2-5, the CDR3 gives the full variable domain: DVKVTQSSRYLVKRTGEKVFLECVQDMDHENMFWYRQDPGLGLRLIYFSYDVKMKEKGDIPEGYSVSREKKERFSLILESASTNQTSMYLCASSLEASGIVGETQYFGPGTRLLVL.

This chain connects TRBV7-2 to TRBJ1-2; 7 bases map to TRBD1. Germline CDR1 and CDR2: SGHTA and FQGNSA. The CDR3 spans 15 residues. Unmatched junction bases numbered 9, after V lost 4 bases and J lost 4 bases. The CDR3 here is CASSSLTGSGYGYTF. Here the CDR3 DNA reads TGTGCCAGCAGCTCTTTGACAGGGTCGGGCTATGGCTACACCTTC. The whole variable domain, filled in from reference TRBV7-2 and TRBJ1-2, reads GAGVSQSPSNKVTEKGKDVELRCDPISGHTALYWYRQSLGQGLEFLIYFQGNSAPDKSGLPSDRFSAERTGGSVSTLTIQRTQQEDSAVYLCASSSLTGSGYGYTFGSGTRLTVV.

The rearrangement joins TRBV6-5 to TRBJ2-7, with D perhaps matching TRBD2 (6 bases). Germline V gene lookup returns CDR1 MNHEY and CDR2 SVGAGI. The germline V and J ends were trimmed by 8 bases and 6 bases, with 14 bases remaining between them. This CDR3 is built from 12 residues. The DNA of the CDR3 is TGTGCCAGCTCCCAAACCGGGGGCGAGCAGTACTTC. Its translation: CASSQTGGEQYF.

The genes are TRBV7-2 and TRBJ1-6; maybe TRBD1 (5 bases). Trimming removed 5 bases from V and 4 bases from J, with 18 bases in between. CDR1 and CDR2 (germline): SGHTA, FQGNSA. The CDR3 contains 17 residues. Written as DNA, the CDR3 is TGTGCCAGCAGCAGTAGTGCTGGGACGGTTTATAATTCACCCCTCCACTTT. Translation gives CASSSSAGTVYNSPLHF. The entire variable domain, with the rest obtained from reference TRBV7-2 and TRBJ1-6, is as follows: GAGVSQSPSNKVTEKGKDVELRCDPISGHTALYWYRQSLGQGLEFLIYFQGNSAPDKSGLPSDRFSAERTGGSVSTLTIQRTQQEDSAVYLCASSSSAGTVYNSPLHFGNGTRLTVT.

The chain links TRBV12-3 or TRBV12-4 to TRBJ2-6; D may be TRBD1 (5 bases). Trimming pared 5 bases from V and 0 bases from J, leaving 14 bases between. The CDR3 sequence is 17 residues long. CDR3 nucleotides: TGTGCCAGCAGTCAGACAGTCGGTTCCTCTGGGGCCAACGTCCTGACTTTC. As protein: CASSQTVGSSGANVLTF.

The chain recombines TRBV6-2 or TRBV6-3 with TRBJ1-1; the match to TRBD1 covers 10 bases. V lost 2 bases to trimming and J lost 8 bases; unmatched junction nucleotides: 8. This CDR3 region has 15 residues. Germline assignment: CDR1 MNHEY and CDR2 SVGEGT. CDR3 sequence: CASSYTGTGVSEAFF. In DNA form, the CDR3 reads TGTGCCAGCAGTTACACCGGGACAGGGGTCTCGGAAGCTTTCTTT.

This clonotype was found a few times. The chain combines TRBV6-6 with TRBJ1-2; weak D call: TRBD1 (5 bases). V was clipped by 6 bases and J by 6 bases, with 20 bases between them. The CDR3 has 15 amino acids. The V gene's germline CDR1 is MNHNY and CDR2 SVGAGI (reference sequence). The CDR3 loop is CASRKGHGGEDGYTF. The CDR3 DNA reads as TGTGCCAGCAGGAAAGGTCACGGGGGAGAGGATGGCTACACCTTC.

This clonotype was observed a few times. CDR3 protein: CASSQEAGDSNSPLHF. The CDR3 DNA reads TGTGCCAGCAGCCAAGAGGCAGGGGATAGCAATTCACCCCTCCACTTT. The chain has TRBV4-2 and TRBJ1-6, with a tentative D call TRBD1 (6 bases). The CDR3 covers 16 residues. Trimming removed 0 bases at V and 7 bases at J, with 13 bases between. The germline V gene encodes CDR1 LGHNA and CDR2 YNFKEQ.

This clonotype was detected a few times. V usage is TRBV5-1 and J usage is TRBJ2-2, with 10 bases identical to TRBD2. There are 16 residues in the CDR3. V lost 0 bases and J lost 6; bases outside the gene matches: 5. Per the germline V gene, CDR1 is SGHRS and CDR2 is YFSETQ. The CDR3 protein is CASSLASSGSAGELFF. CDR3 DNA: TGCGCCAGCAGCTTGGCCTCTAGCGGGAGCGCCGGGGAGCTGTTTTTT.

V and J are TRBV5-1 and TRBJ1-5; D not certain. The CDR3 sequence is 15 residues long. Germline CDR1 reads SGHRS; CDR2 reads YFSETQ. The V end lost 2 bases, the J end lost 3 bases, and 12 bases lay between the germline ends. DNA of the CDR3: TGCGCCAGCAGCTTTGGCGGAGGACCCAATCAGCCCCAGCATTTT. Translating it yields CASSFGGGPNQPQHF.

The genes are TRBV6-5 and TRBJ1-2; D is ambiguous. Germline loops: CDR1 MNHEY, CDR2 SVGAGI. V was pared by 7 bases and J by 4 bases, with 13 bases between. CDR3 length equals 13 residues. CDR3: CASTQAGFYGYTF. The CDR3 nucleotides read TGTGCCAGCACCCAAGCGGGCTTCTATGGCTACACCTTC.

V and J are TRBV5-1 and TRBJ2-7; possible D gene TRBD1, 5 bases. Germline-derived CDR1 and CDR2 are SGHRS and YFSETQ. This CDR3 region has 14 residues. With 4 bases removed from V and 2 bases from J, the gap between germline ends came to 13 bases. CDR3 protein: CASSVPDIAYEQYF. The CDR3 region has the DNA TGCGCCAGCAGCGTACCGGACATAGCCTACGAGCAGTACTTC.

V and J are TRBV30 and TRBJ2-5, with D tentatively TRBD1 or TRBD2 (6 bases each). The germline V and J ends were trimmed by 4 bases and 5 bases, with 8 bases remaining between them. The CDR3 runs 11 residues. Germline values: CDR1 GTSNPN, CDR2 SVGIG (reference sequence). This CDR3 reads CAWKGGETQYF. The CDR3 DNA reads as TGTGCCTGGAAAGGGGGGGAGACCCAGTACTTC.

The gene calls are TRBV6-1 and TRBJ1-1; D remains unclear. V shed 8 bases and J shed 10 bases, with 11 bases lying between them. The CDR3 loop spans 10 amino acids. The germline V gene encodes CDR1 MNHNS and CDR2 SASEGT. DNA for the CDR3: TGTGCCAGCTCTCCTAGGCGAGCTTTCTTT. As protein: CASSPRRAFF.

The sample holds one count of this clonotype. DNA for the CDR3: TGCGCCAGCAGCACCGGGACATTAAACTATGGCTACACCTTC. It translates to CASSTGTLNYGYTF. The chain carries TRBV5-1 and TRBJ1-2, with D possibly matching TRBD1 (6 bases). Trimming shortened V by 4 bases and J by 2 bases, and 12 bases separated the two germline ends. The CDR3 consists of 14 residues. CDR1 is SGHRS and CDR2 is YFSETQ in the germline V gene.

This chain links TRBV5-1 with TRBJ2-1; 7 bases align to TRBD2. Germline CDR1 SGHRS, CDR2 YFSETQ. V gave up 0 bases and J gave up 4 bases; unmatched junction bases: 7. CDR3 length equals 16 residues. The chain's CDR3 is CASSLAAGRGYNEQFF. The CDR3 DNA is TGCGCCAGCAGCTTGGCCGCAGGGCGGGGGTACAATGAGCAGTTCTTC.

The CDR3 DNA reads as TGTGCCACCAGCAGAGATAGAGGACAGGGCCGTACTGAAGCTTTCTTT. Encoded protein: CATSRDRGQGRTEAFF. The V call is TRBV15, the J call TRBJ1-1; 8 positions match TRBD1. Germline lookup yields CDR1 LNHNV and CDR2 YYDKDF (reference sequence). J gave up 5 bases and V 0 bases, and 8 bases lay outside the gene matches. This CDR3 is built from 16 residues.

Comments on this clonotype: An end of the junction does not agree with germline; a read error may underlie this. This sequence joins TRBV6-5 and TRBJ1-1; weak D call: TRBD1 (6 bases). Germline V gene sequence: CDR1 MNHEY, CDR2 SVGAGI. The CDR3 is made up of 16 amino acids. Written as DNA, the CDR3 is TGTGCCAGCCATATGTTGTCGACAGGCTTAAACACTGAGGCTTTCTTT. It translates to CASHMLSTGLNTEAFF.

This clonotype was counted a few times. The chain is built from TRBV29-1 and TRBJ2-7, with 11 bases lining up with TRBD1. Germline V lookup: CDR1 SQVTM, CDR2 ANQGSEA. Losses at the gene ends were 6 bases for V and 3 bases for J; bases not matched to a gene: 7. This CDR3 has 14 amino acids. The CDR3: CSVVTGTGGYEQYF. CDR3 sequence (DNA): TGCAGCGTCGTAACCGGGACAGGGGGCTACGAGCAGTACTTC.